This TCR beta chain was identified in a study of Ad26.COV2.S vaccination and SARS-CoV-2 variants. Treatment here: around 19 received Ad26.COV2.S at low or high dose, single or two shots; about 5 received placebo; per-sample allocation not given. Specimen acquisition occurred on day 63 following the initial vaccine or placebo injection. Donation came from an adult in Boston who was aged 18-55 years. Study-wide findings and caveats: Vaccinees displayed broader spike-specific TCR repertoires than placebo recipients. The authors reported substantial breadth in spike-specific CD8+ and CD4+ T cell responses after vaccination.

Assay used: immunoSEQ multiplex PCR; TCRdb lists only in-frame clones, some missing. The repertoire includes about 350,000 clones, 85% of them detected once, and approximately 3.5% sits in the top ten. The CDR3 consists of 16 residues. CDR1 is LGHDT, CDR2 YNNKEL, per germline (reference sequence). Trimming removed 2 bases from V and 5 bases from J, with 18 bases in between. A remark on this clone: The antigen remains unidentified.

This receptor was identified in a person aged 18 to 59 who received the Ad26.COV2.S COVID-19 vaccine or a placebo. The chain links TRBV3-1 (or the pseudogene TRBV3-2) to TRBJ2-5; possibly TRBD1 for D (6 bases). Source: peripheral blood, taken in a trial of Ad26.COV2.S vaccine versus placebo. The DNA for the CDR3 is TGTGCCAGCAGCCAAAGAACCCAGGGGAACGGGGAGACCCAGTACTTC. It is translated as CASSQRTQGNGETQYF.